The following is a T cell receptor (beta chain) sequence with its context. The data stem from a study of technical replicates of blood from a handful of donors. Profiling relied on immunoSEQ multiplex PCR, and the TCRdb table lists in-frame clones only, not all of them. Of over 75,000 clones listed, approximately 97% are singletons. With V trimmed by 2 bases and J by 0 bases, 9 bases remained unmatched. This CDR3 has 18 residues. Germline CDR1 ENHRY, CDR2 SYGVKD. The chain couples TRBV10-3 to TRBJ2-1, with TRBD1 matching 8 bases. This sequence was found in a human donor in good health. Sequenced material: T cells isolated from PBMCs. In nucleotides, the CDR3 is TGTGCCATCAGTGAGGTAGGACAGGGCCTGAGCTCCTACAATGAGCAGTTCTTC. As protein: CAISEVGQGLSSYNEQFF.